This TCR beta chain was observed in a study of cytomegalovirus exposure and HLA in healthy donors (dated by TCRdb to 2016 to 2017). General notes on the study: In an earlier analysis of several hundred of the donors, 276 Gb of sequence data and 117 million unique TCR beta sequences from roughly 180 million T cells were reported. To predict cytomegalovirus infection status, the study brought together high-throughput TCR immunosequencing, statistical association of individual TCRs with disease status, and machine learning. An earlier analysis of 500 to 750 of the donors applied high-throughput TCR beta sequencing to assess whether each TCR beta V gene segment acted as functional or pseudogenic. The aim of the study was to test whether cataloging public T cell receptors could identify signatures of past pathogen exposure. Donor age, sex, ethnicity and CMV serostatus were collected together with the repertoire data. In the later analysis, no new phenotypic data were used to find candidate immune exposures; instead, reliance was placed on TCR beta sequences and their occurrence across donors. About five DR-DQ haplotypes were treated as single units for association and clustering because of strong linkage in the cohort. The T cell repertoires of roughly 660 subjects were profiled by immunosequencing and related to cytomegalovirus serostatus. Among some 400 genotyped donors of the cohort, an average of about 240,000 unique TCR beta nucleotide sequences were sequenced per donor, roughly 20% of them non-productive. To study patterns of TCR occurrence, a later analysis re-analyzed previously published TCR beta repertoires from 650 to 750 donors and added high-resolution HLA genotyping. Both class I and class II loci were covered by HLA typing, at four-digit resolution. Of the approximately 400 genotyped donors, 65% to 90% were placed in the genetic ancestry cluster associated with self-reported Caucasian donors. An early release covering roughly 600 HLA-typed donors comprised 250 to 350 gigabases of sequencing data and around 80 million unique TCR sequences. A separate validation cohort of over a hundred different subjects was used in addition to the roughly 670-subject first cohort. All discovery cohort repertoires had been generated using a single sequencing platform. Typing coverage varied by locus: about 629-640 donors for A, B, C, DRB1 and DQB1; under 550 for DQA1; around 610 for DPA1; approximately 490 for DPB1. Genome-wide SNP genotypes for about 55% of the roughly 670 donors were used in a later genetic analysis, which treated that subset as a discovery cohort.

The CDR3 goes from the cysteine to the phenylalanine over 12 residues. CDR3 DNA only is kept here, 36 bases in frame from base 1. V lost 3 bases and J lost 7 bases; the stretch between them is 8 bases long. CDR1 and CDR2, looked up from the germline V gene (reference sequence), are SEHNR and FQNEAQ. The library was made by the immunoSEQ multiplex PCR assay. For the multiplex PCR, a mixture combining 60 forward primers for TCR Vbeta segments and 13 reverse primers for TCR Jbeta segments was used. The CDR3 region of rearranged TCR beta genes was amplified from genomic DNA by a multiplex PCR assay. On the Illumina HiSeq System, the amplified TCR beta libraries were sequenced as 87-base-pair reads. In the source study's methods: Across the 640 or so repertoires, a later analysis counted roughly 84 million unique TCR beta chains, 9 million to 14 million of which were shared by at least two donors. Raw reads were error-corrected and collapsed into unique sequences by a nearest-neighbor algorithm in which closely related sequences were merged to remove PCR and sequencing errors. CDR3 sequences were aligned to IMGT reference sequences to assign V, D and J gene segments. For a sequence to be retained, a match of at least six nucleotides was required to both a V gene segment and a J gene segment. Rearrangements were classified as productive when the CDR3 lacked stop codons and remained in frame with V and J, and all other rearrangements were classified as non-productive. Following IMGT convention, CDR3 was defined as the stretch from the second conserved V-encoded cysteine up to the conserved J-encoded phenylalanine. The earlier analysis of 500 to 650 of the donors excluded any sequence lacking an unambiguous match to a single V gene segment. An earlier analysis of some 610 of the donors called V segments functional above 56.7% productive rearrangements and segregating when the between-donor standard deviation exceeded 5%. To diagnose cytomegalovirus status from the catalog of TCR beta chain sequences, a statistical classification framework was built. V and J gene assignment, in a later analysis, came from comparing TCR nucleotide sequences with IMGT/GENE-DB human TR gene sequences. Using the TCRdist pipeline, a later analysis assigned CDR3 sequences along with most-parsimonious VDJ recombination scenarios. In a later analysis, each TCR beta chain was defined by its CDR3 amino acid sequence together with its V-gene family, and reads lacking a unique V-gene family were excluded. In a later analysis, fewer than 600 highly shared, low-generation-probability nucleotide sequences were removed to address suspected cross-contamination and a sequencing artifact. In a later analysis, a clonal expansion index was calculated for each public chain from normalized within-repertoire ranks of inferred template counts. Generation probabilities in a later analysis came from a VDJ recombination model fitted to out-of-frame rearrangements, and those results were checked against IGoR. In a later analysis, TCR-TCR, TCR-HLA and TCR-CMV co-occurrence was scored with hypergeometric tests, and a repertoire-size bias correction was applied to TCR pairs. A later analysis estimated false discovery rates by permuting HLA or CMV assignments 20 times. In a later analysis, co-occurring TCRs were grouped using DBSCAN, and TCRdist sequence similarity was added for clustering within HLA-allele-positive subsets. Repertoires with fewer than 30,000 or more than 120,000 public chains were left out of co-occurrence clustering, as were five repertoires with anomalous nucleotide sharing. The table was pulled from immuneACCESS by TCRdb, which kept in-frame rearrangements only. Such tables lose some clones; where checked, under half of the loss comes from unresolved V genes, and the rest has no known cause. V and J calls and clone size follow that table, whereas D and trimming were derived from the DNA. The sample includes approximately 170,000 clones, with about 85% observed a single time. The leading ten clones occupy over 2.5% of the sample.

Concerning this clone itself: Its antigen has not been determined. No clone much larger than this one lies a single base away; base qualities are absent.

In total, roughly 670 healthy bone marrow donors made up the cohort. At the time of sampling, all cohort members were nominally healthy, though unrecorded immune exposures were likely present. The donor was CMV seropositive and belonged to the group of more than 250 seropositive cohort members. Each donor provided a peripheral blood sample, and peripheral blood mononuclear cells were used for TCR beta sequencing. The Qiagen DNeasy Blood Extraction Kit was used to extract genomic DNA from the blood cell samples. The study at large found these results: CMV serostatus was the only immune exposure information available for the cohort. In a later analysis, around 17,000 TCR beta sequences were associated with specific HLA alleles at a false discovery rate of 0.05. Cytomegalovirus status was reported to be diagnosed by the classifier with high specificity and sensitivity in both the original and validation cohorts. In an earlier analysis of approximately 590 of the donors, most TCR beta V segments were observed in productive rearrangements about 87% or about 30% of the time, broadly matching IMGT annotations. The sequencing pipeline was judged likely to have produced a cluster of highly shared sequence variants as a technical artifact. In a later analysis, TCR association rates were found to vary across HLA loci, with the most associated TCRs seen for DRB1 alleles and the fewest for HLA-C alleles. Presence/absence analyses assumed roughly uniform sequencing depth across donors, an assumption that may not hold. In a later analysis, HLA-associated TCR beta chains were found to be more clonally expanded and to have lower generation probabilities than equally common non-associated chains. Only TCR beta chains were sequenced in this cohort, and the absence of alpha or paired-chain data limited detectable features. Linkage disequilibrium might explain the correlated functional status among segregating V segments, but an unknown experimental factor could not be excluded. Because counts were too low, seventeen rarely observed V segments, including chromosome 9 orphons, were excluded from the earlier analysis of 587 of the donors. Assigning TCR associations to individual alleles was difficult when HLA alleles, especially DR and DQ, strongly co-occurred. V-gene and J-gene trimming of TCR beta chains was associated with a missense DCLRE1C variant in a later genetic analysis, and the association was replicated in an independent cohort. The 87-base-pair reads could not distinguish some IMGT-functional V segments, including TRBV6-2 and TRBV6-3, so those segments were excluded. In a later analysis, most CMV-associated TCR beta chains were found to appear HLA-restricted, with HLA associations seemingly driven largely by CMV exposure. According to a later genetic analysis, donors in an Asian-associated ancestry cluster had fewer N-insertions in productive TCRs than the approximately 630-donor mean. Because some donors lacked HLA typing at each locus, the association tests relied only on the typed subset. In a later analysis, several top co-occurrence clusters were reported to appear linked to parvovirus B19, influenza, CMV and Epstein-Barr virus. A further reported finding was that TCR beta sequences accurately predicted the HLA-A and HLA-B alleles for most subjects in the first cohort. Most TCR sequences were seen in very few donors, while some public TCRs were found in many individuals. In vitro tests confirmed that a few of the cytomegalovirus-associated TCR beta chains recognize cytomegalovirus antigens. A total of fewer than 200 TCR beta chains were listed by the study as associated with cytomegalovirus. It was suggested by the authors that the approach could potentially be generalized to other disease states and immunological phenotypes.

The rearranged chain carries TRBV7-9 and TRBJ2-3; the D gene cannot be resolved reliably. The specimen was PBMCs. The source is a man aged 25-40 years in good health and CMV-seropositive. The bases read TGTGCCAGCAGCTTCGAGCGATATACGCAGTATTTT. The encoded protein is CASSFERYTQYF.